This TCR beta chain was profiled in a study of regulatory T cells in long-lasting Graves disease (dated by TCRdb to the early 2020s). In terms of the full investigation: Patients with newly diagnosed Graves' disease had been on antithyroid drugs for under 3 months. This study used TCR sequencing and RNA sequencing of peripheral blood to compare persistent Graves' disease patients against newly diagnosed Graves' disease patients. TCR sequencing covered 13 persistent and around 20 newly diagnosed Graves' disease patients, 33 samples in total. The study was registered as a clinical trial and conducted in China. The paper's findings and limits, for the study overall: The study examined only peripheral blood because the primary lesion, thyroid tissue, could not be accessed. Sequencing and analysis were restricted to the TCR beta chain. Persistent disease showed preferential use of TRBV28, TRBJ1-2 and TRBJ2-5, whereas newly diagnosed disease favored TRBV20-1 and TRBJ2-1. As a limitation, the authors acknowledged that the small sample size may reduce accuracy. Persistent patients shared more public clonotypes among themselves (around 2,700) than newly diagnosed patients did (approximately 870). Lower TCR Shannon entropy and fewer highly expanded clones were observed in persistent Graves' disease patients than in newly diagnosed patients, which suggested clonal expansion.

The time point label, read with the paper, signifies: newly diagnosed GD, antithyroid drugs for less than 3 months. For both TCR sequencing and RNA sequencing, RNA was extracted from PBMCs in TRIzol. The diagnosis of Graves' disease was made according to American Thyroid Association guidelines. Patients for the study were recruited at an endocrinology department in Xi'an, China. From each patient, about 8.9 milliliters of peripheral blood was collected into an EDTA anticoagulant tube. Ficoll Paque Plus density gradient separation was used to isolate PBMCs, and no additional T cell sorting was done. An Agilent 2100 Bioanalyzer and agarose gel were used to assess RNA quality, and a NanoDrop 2000 was used to measure RNA concentration. This clonotype was seen repeatedly, ten times or more. The antigen it recognizes is unknown. Base qualities were left out, and no much larger clone turns up one base away.

Receptors were amplified or captured by multiplex PCR. The reads were generated on an Illumina HiSeq 4000. CDR3 regions were amplified by Arm-PCR with iRepertoire HTBI primers to construct TCR beta libraries. Before sequencing, the PCR products went through gel purification. The source study handled its data this way. A total of some 65 TRBV and 14 TRBJ segments were identified across samples and were used for gene usage analysis of CDR3 amino acid clonotypes. COPE and FqMerger were used to merge filtered high-quality paired reads into contigs. BLAST was used to align contigs to the IMGT TRBV, TRBD and TRBJ reference genes, and CDR3 was defined following IMGT. Any clonotype with a frequency above 0.1% was classified as a highly expanded clone. Shannon entropy was used to measure repertoire diversity, and the Gini coefficient was used to measure V-J evenness. A clonotype found in more than one individual was treated as public. TCRdb itself trimmed the public reads at Q25 with fastp, ran MiXCR and retained productive beta chains. Each entry merges the rows of one CDR3 protein and shows their most common DNA and genes. The V and J calls and clone size are TCRdb's, not the authors'. This sample has 680,000 or so distinct CDR3 sequences in its table, and roughly 16% of those were observed once. The ten largest clones take up under 20% of the sample.

Unmatched junction bases come to 2, with V trimmed by 5 bases and J by 2 bases. The CDR3 sequence holds 13 residues, the cysteine and phenylalanine included. The retained sequence is limited to the CDR3, 39 bases, with the frame set at the first base. The germline V gene encodes CDR1 MNHEY and CDR2 SVGEGT. This sample also belongs to another study, concerning T cells in Graves' hyperthyroidism and ophthalmopathy. Per the second study: Graves' hyperthyroidism was defined as stable when no progression to ophthalmopathy occurred over 18 months of follow-up. Hyperthyroidism patients were aged 18 to 65 years and newly diagnosed, with disease duration of less than 2 months. Patients with uncontrolled infections, other autoimmune diseases, pregnancy or lactation were excluded. Diagnoses relied on clinical symptoms, serum thyroxine and TRAb, thyroid ultrasound and orbital computed tomography. The first round of RT-PCR for the TCR CDR3 was performed with the HTBI primer set and the Qiagen OneStep RT-PCR kit. Blood samples also contained most of the expanded thyroid clonotypes (frequency above 0.001), which suggests that blood repertoires may reflect thyroid immune responses. Ophthalmopathy was separated from stable hyperthyroidism by a 13 V-J signature model, with approximately 85% sensitivity and roughly 84% specificity obtained in cross-validation and 80%/75% obtained in testing. In validation, progression to ophthalmopathy was predicted by the model with around 70% sensitivity and nearly 75% specificity, a median of roughly 6 months before onset. A discovery cohort of about 95 patients, about 43 with Graves' ophthalmopathy and 57 with stable Graves' hyperthyroidism, was used to find distinguishing TCR V-J signatures. An independent validation cohort of fewer than 20 hyperthyroidism patients and 17 patients who later progressed to ophthalmopathy tested prospective prediction of ophthalmopathy. For training and testing, the 100 or so patients in the discovery cohort were randomly divided in a 7:3 ratio. In about 6 Graves' hyperthyroidism patients, the study also compared T-cell repertoires from thyroid tissue with T-cell repertoires from blood. After sampling, hyperthyroidism patients received methimazole starting at 30 mg daily, and ophthalmopathy patients received high-dose intravenous methylprednisolone. A second multiplex PCR round built the libraries, followed by size selection and purification. Libraries were sequenced paired-end with 100 bp reads on an Illumina HiSeq2000. SOAPnuke was used to process the raw data, with reads discarded if the reads contained adapters or uncalled bases, had a mean Phred below 15, or lacked an exact constant-primer or identifier match. High-quality paired reads were merged using COPE v1.2.5, and each unique nucleotide sequence was defined as a clonotype. MiTCR v1.1 was used to align the clonotypes against IMGT TRBV, TRBD and TRBJ reference segments. Only V-J combinations with frequency above 0.0001, covering about 99% of repertoires, were analysed. A TCS score was defined as the ratio between F50 (clonal expansion) and ExV (chaos), using BLOSUM62-based TCRdist between CDR3 peptides within each V-J. Welch's t-statistics and random forest reduced around 510 V-J features to fewer than 15, which were used in a naive Bayes classifier (R e1071). No statistical method was used to fix the sample size in advance, and group allocation was not hidden from the investigators. According to the paper, TCR Vbeta CDR3 sequencing was carried out on 135 peripheral blood samples, which came from 40 to 45 ophthalmopathy, fewer than 80 hyperthyroidism and 17 progressor patients.

The specimen comprised peripheral blood mononuclear cells (PBMCs), sampled at new diagnosis, from a patient treated with antithyroid drugs. The chain employs TRBV6-2 or TRBV6-3 and TRBJ1-1, and TRBD1 aligns with 7 junction nucleotides. The receptor was derived from a woman aged 30 to 39 with Graves disease. Donor details come from another sample of the same person, matched by shared clones. The DNA sequence reads TGTGCCAGCAGTGGGACAGTTAACACTGAAGCTTTCTTT. This translates into CASSGTVNTEAFF.